The text below deals with one TCR beta chain. What it binds is unknown. The V gene end was trimmed by 6 bases and the J gene end by 0 bases; junction bases not matched to a gene: 6. The CDR3 extends over 17 amino acids. The data originate from a study of blood T cells in healthy people across ages. Study-level results: Using unsorted PBMCs precluded a conclusive naive versus antigen-experienced comparison. Older individuals had lower TCR beta diversity per million T cells (the decline was roughly linear). Changes seen in expanded clonotypes were possibly confounded by donor CMV status left unknown.

The use of a sample-barcoded 5' primer and a J-beta primer mix characterized a second PCR of about 6 to 12 cycles. Paired-end reads containing CDR3 totaled no fewer than 2.5 million for each sample. A single record per CDR3 protein comes from TCRdb applying MiXCR to the 5' RACE reads. The data show over 1,500,000 distinct CDR3 sequences, 49% seen once. V gene TRBV12-3 or TRBV12-4 combines with J gene TRBJ2-6; 9 bases map to TRBD1. The clonotype was recovered from a woman in her forties in good health. Sequencing was performed on blood. CDR3 protein: CASSPGTGFSGANVLTF. The CDR3 coding sequence is TGTGCCAGCAGCCCCGGGACAGGGTTCTCTGGGGCCAACGTCCTGACTTTC.